The 11 T cell receptor beta chains listed next were all sequenced from one sample in a study of blood T cell repertoires in COVID-19. The repertoire was sequenced with immunoSEQ multiplex PCR; TCRdb's copy has only in-frame clones and lacks some. The sample shows around 180,000 clones, about nine tenths of them seen only once. Sequencing used peripheral blood. The receptor set was obtained from a man aged 60-69 years with acute or convalescent COVID-19.

The rearrangement uses TRBV7-8 and TRBJ2-7; 10 nucleotides agree with TRBD2. This CDR3 has 16 residues. The germline V gene has CDR1 SGHVS and CDR2 FQNEAQ. Germline trimming cut 5 bases from V and 6 bases from J; bases unmatched to any gene: 13. CDR3 amino acids: CASSPTELAGASEQYF. DNA of the CDR3: TGTGCCAGCAGCCCTACCGAGCTAGCGGGAGCGTCCGAGCAGTACTTC.

This chain uses TRBV6-5 with TRBJ2-7; TRBD1 might be the D (5 bases). CDR1 MNHEY and CDR2 SVGAGI come from the germline V gene. V was trimmed by 3 bases and J by 0 bases, leaving 9 bases between them. This CDR3 spans 14 amino acids. The CDR3 DNA is TGTGCCAGCAGTTATGACAGATTCTCCTACGAGCAGTACTTC. As protein: CASSYDRFSYEQYF.

This clone has just one count. V gene TRBV7-2 combines with J gene TRBJ1-2; D unresolved. The CDR3 runs 14 residues. Germline V CDR1 and CDR2: SGHTA, FQGNSA. V was pared by 2 bases and J by 3 bases, with 10 bases between. CDR3: CASSLRRSHYGYTF. The DNA for the CDR3 is TGTGCCAGCAGCTTAAGGAGATCCCACTATGGCTACACCTTC.

This chain joins TRBV3-1 (or the pseudogene TRBV3-2) and TRBJ1-1; the D gene is possibly TRBD1 (6 bases). The CDR3 loop spans 16 amino acids. The ends were cut back, 6 bases at V and 2 bases at J, with 19 bases in the middle. The germline V gene has CDR1 LGHDT and CDR2 YNNKEL (reference sequence). In nucleotides, the CDR3 is TGTGCCAGCAGGGAGGAAGCTACAGGGACCAACACTGAAGCTTTCTTT. It yields the protein CASREEATGTNTEAFF.

The chain is built from TRBV28 and TRBJ1-2; 10 positions agree with TRBD1. The germline gives CDR1 MDHEN, CDR2 SYDVKM. The CDR3 covers 15 residues. The ends lost 2 bases at V and 8 bases at J; junction bases unmatched: 8. Here the CDR3 DNA reads TGTGCCAGCAGTTTACGACAGGGGGCCCACTTGGGCTACACCTTC. Translating it yields CASSLRQGAHLGYTF.

This clone was picked up one time. V gene TRBV5-1 combines with J gene TRBJ2-2; possible D gene TRBD1, 6 bases. V lost 7 bases and J 5 bases, leaving 18 bases between the germline ends. The CDR3 totals 15 residues. Germline CDR1 SGHRS, CDR2 YFSETQ. CDR3 nucleotides: TGCGCCAGCTCGTTACAGGGAGCTTCGACCGGGGAGCTGTTTTTT. Its protein is CASSLQGASTGELFF.

Only one count was recorded for this clone. The V gene is TRBV27, the J gene TRBJ2-2, with 14 bases lining up with TRBD2. CDR1 is MNHEY, CDR2 SMNVEV, per germline (reference sequence). The CDR3 loop spans 19 amino acids. Unmatched junction bases numbered 12, after V lost 3 bases and J lost 6 bases. The CDR3 protein is CASSFYTGTSGGGPGELFF. The CDR3 DNA is TGTGCCAGCAGTTTCTACACCGGGACTAGCGGGGGAGGTCCCGGGGAGCTGTTTTTT.

This clone was seen a few times. The chain links TRBV19 to TRBJ2-3; TRBD1 aligns across 9 bases. The V gene end was trimmed by 7 bases and the J gene end by 3 bases; junction bases not matched to a gene: 8. The CDR3 spans 15 residues. Germline-derived CDR1 and CDR2 are LNHDA and SQIVND (reference sequence). In DNA, the CDR3 is TGTGCCAGTAACCCAGGGGGGACAGGGACAGATACGCAGTATTTT. Amino acids: CASNPGGTGTDTQYF.

The genes are TRBV12-3 or TRBV12-4 and TRBJ1-5; D call uncertain. Between the trimmed V and J ends, which lost 5 bases and 5 bases, there was a span of 10 bases. The CDR3 is 13 amino acids. The CDR3 region is CASSPRLDQPQHF. The DNA of the CDR3 is TGTGCCAGCAGTCCCAGACTCGATCAGCCCCAGCATTTT.

The V and J genes are TRBV30 and TRBJ2-7; D may be TRBD2 (6 bases). The CDR3 has 14 amino acids. Per germline, CDR1 GTSNPN and CDR2 SVGIG (reference sequence). V lost 0 bases to trimming and J lost 7 bases, with 16 bases between them. CDR3 DNA: TGTGCCTGGAGTGTACGGTGGGAGGAGGGGGAGCAGTACTTC. Amino acids: CAWSVRWEEGEQYF.

The CDR3, as DNA: TGTGCCAGCACCTTAGACGTCGGGAATCAGCCCCAGCATTTT. Protein product: CASTLDVGNQPQHF. This rearrangement joins TRBV2 to TRBJ1-5, with D uncertain. The CDR3 extends over 14 amino acids. The V and J ends lost 7 bases and 4 bases respectively, with 14 bases between them. In germline, CDR1 is SNHLY, CDR2 FYNNEI.